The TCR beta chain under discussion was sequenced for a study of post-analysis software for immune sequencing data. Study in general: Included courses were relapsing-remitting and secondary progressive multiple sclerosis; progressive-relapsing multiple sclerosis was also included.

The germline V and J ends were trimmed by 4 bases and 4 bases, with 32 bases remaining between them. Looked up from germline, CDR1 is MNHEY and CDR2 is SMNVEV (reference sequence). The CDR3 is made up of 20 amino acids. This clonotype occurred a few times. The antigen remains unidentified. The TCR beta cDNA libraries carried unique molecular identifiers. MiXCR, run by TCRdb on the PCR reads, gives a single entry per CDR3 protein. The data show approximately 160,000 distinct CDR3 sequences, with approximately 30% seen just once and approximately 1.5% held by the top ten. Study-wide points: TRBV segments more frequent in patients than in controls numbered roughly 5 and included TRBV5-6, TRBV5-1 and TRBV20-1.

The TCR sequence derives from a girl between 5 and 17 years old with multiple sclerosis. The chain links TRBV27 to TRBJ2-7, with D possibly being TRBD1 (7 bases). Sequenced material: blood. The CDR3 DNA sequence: TGTGCCAGCAGTTCTCTGGTTCCCAATAGGAGGGGACAGCCTGATTACGAGCAGTACTTC. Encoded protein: CASSSLVPNRRGQPDYEQYF.